This entry lists 31 T cell receptor beta chains sequenced from one sample in a study of T-cell reconstitution after alpha-beta-depleted transplantation in children. Unique molecular identifiers were incorporated into the prepared TCRbeta library. MiXCR, applied by TCRdb to the PCR reads, yields one record per CDR3 protein. This sample has some 250,000 distinct CDR3 sequences, with around 12% found just once. The specimen comprised PBMCs from the stem cell graft donor, sampled from the stem cell graft. These receptor sequences come from a human donor who donated a stem cell graft to a child with acute lymphoblastic leukemia.

This clonotype was observed many times. The chain combines TRBV3-1 with TRBJ2-1; D not certain. V lost 1 base, J lost 7 bases, and 8 bases lay in between. This CDR3 comprises 13 residues. CDR1 is LGHDT and CDR2 is YNNKEL in the germline V gene (reference sequence). CDR3 amino acids: CASSQVFGNEQFF. In nucleotides, the CDR3 is TGTGCCAGCAGCCAAGTTTTCGGGAATGAGCAGTTCTTC.

This clonotype was seen at least ten times. This sequence joins TRBV28 and TRBJ2-1; 14 bases line up with TRBD2. The CDR3 has 15 residues. Germline V gene data show CDR1 as MDHEN and CDR2 as SYDVKM. V lost 5 bases, J lost 10 bases, and 7 bases stayed unmatched. The CDR3 region has the DNA TGTGCCAGCAGTAAGGGACTAGCGGGAGCAGTCGAGCAGTTCTTC. Residues: CASSKGLAGAVEQFF.

This clonotype has ten or more counts. The chain is built from TRBV5-1 and TRBJ2-5, with TRBD1 identical over 7 bases. CDR3 length: 15 amino acids. V lost 3 bases, J lost 5 bases, and 10 bases stayed unmatched. Looked up from germline, CDR1 is SGHRS and CDR2 is YFSETQ. CDR3 region: CASSSERGQYETQYF. The DNA of the CDR3 is TGCGCCAGCAGCTCAGAAAGGGGACAGTATGAGACCCAGTACTTC.

This clonotype was detected many times. The chain links TRBV12-3 or TRBV12-4 to TRBJ1-4; no reliable D call. Deletions cut 6 bases from V and 5 bases from J, with 16 bases between. There are 15 residues in the CDR3. CDR3 DNA: TGTGCCAGCAGCCCTGGAGGATCCCTAAATGAAAAACTGTTTTTT. This encodes CASSPGGSLNEKLFF.

This clonotype occurred many times. This chain uses TRBV12-3 or TRBV12-4 with TRBJ1-6; D ambiguous. V was pared by 6 bases and J by 0 bases, with 6 bases between. The CDR3 has 14 residues. CDR3 coding DNA: TGTGCCAGCAGCCCCGGCTCCTATAATTCACCCCTCCACTTT. This translates into CASSPGSYNSPLHF.

This clonotype was recorded many times. The J gene is TRBJ2-1, the V gene TRBV6-4; no clear D gene. CDR3 size: 15 residues. Trimming removed 5 bases from V and 7 bases from J, with 18 bases in between. Germline-derived CDR1 and CDR2 are MRHNA and SNTAGT. In DNA form, the CDR3 reads TGTGCCAGCAGTCTAGATGGGCAGAACTTTAATGAGCAGTTCTTC. It specifies CASSLDGQNFNEQFF.

This clonotype was recorded at least ten times. CDR3 sequence (DNA): TGCAGCGCTGTGGTCCAGGGGAATAAGGCAGATACGCAGTATTTT. Its protein product is CSAVVQGNKADTQYF. The chain joins TRBV29-1 to TRBJ2-3, with TRBD1 as a possible D gene (6 bases). CDR1 and CDR2 from the germline V gene are SQVTM and ANQGSEA. The CDR3 is 15 residues long. V gave up 7 bases and J gave up 4 bases, with 21 bases separating them.

This clonotype was seen at least ten times. Here the CDR3 reads CASQMATNQPQHF. In DNA form, the CDR3 reads TGTGCCAGCCAAATGGCGACAAATCAGCCCCAGCATTTT. The V call is TRBV7-2, the J call TRBJ1-5, with no clear D. CDR3 length: 13 residues. The ends were cut back, 8 bases at V and 4 bases at J, with 12 bases in the middle. Germline values: CDR1 SGHTA, CDR2 FQGNSA.

This clonotype showed up many times. The genes are TRBV7-9 and TRBJ2-1; no firm D call. V gave up 5 bases and J gave up 0 bases, with 14 bases separating them. This CDR3 is 16 amino acids long. The germline gives CDR1 SEHNR, CDR2 FQNEAQ (reference sequence). The CDR3 region is CASSPRSPSSYNEQFF. The CDR3 nucleotides are TGTGCCAGCAGCCCACGGAGCCCCAGCTCCTACAATGAGCAGTTCTTC.

This clonotype was detected ten times or more. The chain is built from TRBV10-3 and TRBJ1-1, with unresolved D. V lost 0 bases, J lost 0 bases, and 2 bases lay in between. The V gene's germline CDR1 is ENHRY and CDR2 SYGVKD. The CDR3 is 13 residues long. The DNA of the CDR3 is TGTGCCATCAGTGAGTCGCTGAACACTGAAGCTTTCTTT. Translating it yields CAISESLNTEAFF.

This clonotype was seen at least ten times. The chain has TRBV5-1 and TRBJ2-1; D gene unclear. The CDR3 is 12 amino acids. Per the germline V gene, CDR1 is SGHRS and CDR2 is YFSETQ. The V end was cut by 1 base, the J end by 5 bases, with 4 bases between. The CDR3 protein is CASSLTDNEQFF. Written as DNA, the CDR3 is TGCGCCAGCAGCTTGACAGACAATGAGCAGTTCTTC.

This clonotype showed up many times. The chain recombines TRBV2 with TRBJ1-5; maybe TRBD1 (5 bases). CDR1 SNHLY and CDR2 FYNNEI come from the germline V gene. This CDR3 is built from 15 residues. V lost 2 bases and J 6 bases, leaving 14 bases between the germline ends. CDR3 sequence reads: CASSEMVGASQPQHF. The CDR3 DNA is TGTGCCAGCAGTGAAATGGTCGGGGCCAGTCAGCCCCAGCATTTT.

This clonotype has at least ten counts. The chain uses TRBV20-1 and TRBJ1-5; no reliable D call. The CDR3 has 14 amino acids. Trimming pared 0 bases from V and 7 bases from J, leaving 13 bases between. CDR1 and CDR2 (germline): DFQATT, SNEGSKA (reference sequence). For the CDR3, the DNA is TGCAGTGCTAGAGAGCCAGGACTGCCGCAGCCCCAGCATTTT. Amino acid sequence: CSAREPGLPQPQHF.

This rearrangement joins TRBV7-2 to TRBJ2-2; a possible D gene is TRBD1 (6 bases). This CDR3 has 15 residues. The V end lost 6 bases, the J end lost 0 bases, and 11 bases lay between the germline ends. The V gene's germline CDR1 is SGHTA and CDR2 FQGNSA. The CDR3 region has the DNA TGTGCCAGCAGGATGGACAGTACGAACACCGGGGAGCTGTTTTTT. Its protein is CASRMDSTNTGELFF.

Ten or more counts support this clonotype. The chain links TRBV5-4 to TRBJ1-2; TRBD1 agrees at 7 bases. Germline CDR1 SGHNT, CDR2 YYREEE (reference sequence). J gave up 4 bases and V 4 bases, and 7 bases lay outside the gene matches. CDR3 size: 14 residues. The DNA for the CDR3 is TGTGCCAGCAGCAATCGACAGGGAACCTATGGCTACACCTTC. Encoded protein: CASSNRQGTYGYTF.

The sample holds many counts of this clonotype. In DNA form, the CDR3 reads TGCGCCAGCAGCCAAGGTCTTCTTAGCTGGGTCCCCGGGGAGCTGTTTTTT. Translation gives CASSQGLLSWVPGELFF. V is TRBV4-3 and J is TRBJ2-2; no reliable D call. V was cut by 1 base and J by 6 bases, with 18 bases left in between. The germline V gene encodes CDR1 LGHNA and CDR2 YSLEER. This CDR3 has 17 amino acids.

Many counts were recorded for this clonotype. CDR3 loop: CASSSLDREAYNEQFF. CDR3 DNA sequence: TGTGCCAGCAGCTCTCTGGACAGGGAGGCCTACAATGAGCAGTTCTTC. V gene TRBV7-9 combines with J gene TRBJ2-1; 8 bases fit TRBD1. Per germline, CDR1 SEHNR and CDR2 FQNEAQ (reference sequence). With 4 bases clipped from V and 2 bases from J, the junction kept 7 bases outside the gene matches. This CDR3 region has 16 residues. The complete variable domain, with remaining parts taken from reference TRBV7-9 and TRBJ2-1, reads DTGVSQNPRHKITKRGQNVTFRCDPISEHNRLYWYRQTLGQGPEFLTYFQNEAQLEKSRLLSDRFSAERPKGSFSTLEIQRTEQGDSAMYLCASSSLDREAYNEQFFGPGTRLTVL.

The chain is built from TRBV7-2 and TRBJ2-1; 9 bases map to TRBD1. Germline CDR1 reads SGHTA; CDR2 reads FQGNSA. V was pared by 6 bases and J by 10 bases, with 13 bases of the junction left unmatched. The CDR3 sequence is 15 residues long. The CDR3 region has the DNA TGTGCCAGCAGTCATGACAGGGGGGGTGCGAACGAGCAGTTCTTC. Translation: CASSHDRGGANEQFF.

This clonotype has ten or more counts. The gene calls are TRBV5-1 and TRBJ2-1; 8 nucleotides match TRBD1. The trim removed 3 bases at V and 2 bases at J, leaving 4 bases unmatched. The CDR3 sequence is 15 residues long. Germline loops: CDR1 SGHRS, CDR2 YFSETQ. DNA of the CDR3: TGCGCCAGCAGCTACGGACAGGGAACCTACAATGAGCAGTTCTTC. As protein: CASSYGQGTYNEQFF. Combining the CDR3 with reference TRBV5-1 and TRBJ2-1 gives the whole variable domain KAGVTQTPRYLIKTRGQQVTLSCSPISGHRSVSWYQQTPGQGLQFLFEYFSETQRNKGNFPGRFSGRQFSNSRSEMNVSTLELGDSALYLCASSYGQGTYNEQFFGPGTRLTVL.

This clonotype was observed many times. The chain combines TRBV4-3 with TRBJ1-1; D call uncertain. CDR1 is LGHNA and CDR2 is YSLEER in the germline V gene. V was shortened by 1 base and J by 1 base, with 7 bases between the two germline ends. This CDR3 has 14 amino acids. The chain's CDR3 is CASSQVTGNTEAFF. The CDR3 nucleotides are TGCGCCAGCAGCCAAGTTACGGGGAACACTGAAGCTTTCTTT.

This clonotype occurred many times. V is TRBV27 and J is TRBJ2-3, with D maybe TRBD1 (6 bases). V was pared by 9 bases and J by 3 bases, with 10 bases between. This CDR3 region has 12 residues. Germline assignment: CDR1 MNHEY and CDR2 SMNVEV (reference sequence). CDR3 DNA: TGTGCCAGTACAGGGAATACAGATACGCAGTATTTT. It translates to CASTGNTDTQYF.

This clonotype was observed many times. This sequence joins TRBV3-1 and TRBJ2-7; 8 nucleotides agree with TRBD1. The V and J ends lost 3 bases and 4 bases, in that order; junction bases with no gene match: 5. Germline values: CDR1 LGHDT, CDR2 YNNKEL (reference sequence). There are 14 residues in the CDR3. CDR3 nucleotide sequence: TGTGCCAGCAGCCAGCCGGGACAGGAGTACGAGCAGTACTTC. It translates to CASSQPGQEYEQYF.

This clonotype was counted at least ten times. The chain joins TRBV19 to TRBJ2-5; no firm D call. The CDR3 extends over 14 amino acids. The germline gives CDR1 LNHDA, CDR2 SQIVND (reference sequence). The ends were cut back, 6 bases at V and 2 bases at J, with 13 bases in the middle. CDR3 protein: CASSPWARQETQYF. The DNA of the CDR3 is TGTGCCAGTAGCCCCTGGGCCCGACAAGAGACCCAGTACTTC.

In this sample, this clonotype turned up many times. The genes are TRBV4-3 and TRBJ2-7, with 7 bases matching TRBD2. CDR3 length: 16 residues. V was pared by 1 base and J by 5 bases, with 11 bases of the junction left unmatched. The germline V gene encodes CDR1 LGHNA and CDR2 YSLEER. Here the CDR3 reads CASSQGMGGSINEQYF. The CDR3 nucleotides are TGCGCCAGCAGCCAAGGAATGGGCGGGAGTATCAACGAGCAGTACTTC.

Regarding this clonotype: A much larger clone differs from this one at a single base, so this may be a read error. V is TRBV28 and J is TRBJ2-7; either TRBD1 or TRBD2 may supply D (5 bases each). The CDR3 loop spans 14 amino acids. CDR1 is MDHEN, CDR2 SYDVKM, per germline. CDR3 bases: TGTGCCAACAGTTTGCAGGGAGAGTCGGGCGAGCAGTACTTC. Amino acids: CANSLQGESGEQYF.

This clonotype was picked up a small number of times. The chain couples TRBV10-2 to TRBJ1-1; TRBD1 matches at 8 bases. The germline gives CDR1 WSHSY, CDR2 SAAADI. The J segment lost 4 bases and the V segment lost 6 bases, leaving 1 base of the junction unmatched. The CDR3 covers 12 residues. The CDR3 loop reads CASRGTGTEAFF. The CDR3 DNA sequence: TGCGCCAGCAGAGGGACAGGCACTGAAGCTTTCTTT.

The table lists this clonotype with many counts. The rearrangement uses TRBV5-1 and TRBJ2-5; 14 bases fit TRBD2. J was trimmed by 3 bases and V by 7 bases; bases with no gene match: 5. Germline lookup yields CDR1 SGHRS and CDR2 YFSETQ. The CDR3 is made up of 15 amino acids. The CDR3 bases are TGCGCCAGCGGGGGGACTAGCGGGAGAAAAGAGACCCAGTACTTC. This encodes CASGGTSGRKETQYF.

There are many counts of this clonotype. V gene TRBV27 combines with J gene TRBJ2-5, with D tentatively TRBD1 (6 bases). Germline V lookup: CDR1 MNHEY, CDR2 SMNVEV (reference sequence). The V end was cut by 2 bases, the J end by 6 bases, with 10 bases between. The CDR3 is 13 residues long. DNA of the CDR3: TGTGCCAGCAGTTTACAAACAGGGAAGACCCAGTACTTC. It specifies CASSLQTGKTQYF.

In its sample, this clonotype was seen a few times. The chain joins TRBV6-1 to TRBJ1-5; 8 nucleotides line up with TRBD1. After removal of 7 bases from V and 2 bases from J, the junction contained 7 bases not matched to a gene. Germline-derived CDR1 and CDR2 are MNHNS and SASEGT. This CDR3 is built from 15 residues. The CDR3, as DNA: TGTGCCAGCAACGGACAGGGCTCGGGCAATCAGCCCCAGCATTTT. The encoded protein is CASNGQGSGNQPQHF.

This clonotype was observed many times. The rearrangement uses TRBV28 and TRBJ1-2; no definite D call. From germline, CDR1 is MDHEN and CDR2 SYDVKM. V was shortened by 2 bases and J by 2 bases, with 21 bases between the two germline ends. CDR3 length equals 18 residues. This CDR3 reads CASSLRVIGSDQNYGYTF. The CDR3 DNA sequence: TGTGCCAGCAGTTTAAGGGTTATTGGGAGTGACCAAAACTATGGCTACACCTTC.

This clonotype was recorded many times. The V call is TRBV2, the J call TRBJ2-7; 9 bases are shared with TRBD2. Germline CDR1 SNHLY, CDR2 FYNNEI. The CDR3 is made up of 14 amino acids. The V gene end was trimmed by 6 bases and the J gene end by 2 bases; junction bases not matched to a gene: 5. The CDR3 loop reads CASRDSGGPYEQYF. The CDR3 nucleotides are TGTGCCAGCAGGGATAGCGGGGGTCCCTACGAGCAGTACTTC.